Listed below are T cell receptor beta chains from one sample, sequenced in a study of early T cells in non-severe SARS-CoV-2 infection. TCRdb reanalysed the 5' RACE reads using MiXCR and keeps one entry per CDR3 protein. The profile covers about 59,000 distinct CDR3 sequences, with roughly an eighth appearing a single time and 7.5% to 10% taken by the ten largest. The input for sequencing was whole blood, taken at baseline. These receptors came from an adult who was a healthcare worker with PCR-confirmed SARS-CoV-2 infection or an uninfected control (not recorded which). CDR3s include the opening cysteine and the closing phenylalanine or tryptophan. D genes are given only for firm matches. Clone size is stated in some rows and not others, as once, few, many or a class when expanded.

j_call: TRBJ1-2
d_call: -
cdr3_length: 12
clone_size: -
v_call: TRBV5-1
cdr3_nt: TGCGCCAGCAGCTTGGGGACCTATGGCTACACCTTC
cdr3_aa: CASSLGTYGYTF

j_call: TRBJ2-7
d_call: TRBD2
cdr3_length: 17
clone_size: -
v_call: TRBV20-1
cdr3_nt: TGCAGTGCTAGGGGGACTGGGACTAGCGGGATCTCCTACGAGCAGTACTTC
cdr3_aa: CSARGTGTSGISYEQYF

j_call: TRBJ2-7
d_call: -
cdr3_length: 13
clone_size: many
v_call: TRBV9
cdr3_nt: TGTGCCAGCACGGACGGGAGCTCCTACGAGCAGTACTTC
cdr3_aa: CASTDGSSYEQYF

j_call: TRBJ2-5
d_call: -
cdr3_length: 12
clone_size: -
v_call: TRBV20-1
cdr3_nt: TGCAGTGCTAGTGAGGGGAGAGAGACCCAGTACTTC
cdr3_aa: CSASEGRETQYF

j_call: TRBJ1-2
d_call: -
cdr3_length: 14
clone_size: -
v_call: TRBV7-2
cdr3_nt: TGTGCCAGCAGCATCACAGCAGGGGAGTATGGCTACACCTTC
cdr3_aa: CASSITAGEYGYTF

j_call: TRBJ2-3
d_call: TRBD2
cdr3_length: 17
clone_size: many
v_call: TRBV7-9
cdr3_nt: TGTGCCAGCAGCTTAGGTGGGACTAGCGAGAGCACAGATACGCAGTATTTT
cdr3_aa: CASSLGGTSESTDTQYF

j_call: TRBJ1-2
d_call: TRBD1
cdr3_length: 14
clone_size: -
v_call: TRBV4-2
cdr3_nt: TGTGCCAGCAGCCAAGATTCGGGACAGAATGGCTACACCTTC
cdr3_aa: CASSQDSGQNGYTF

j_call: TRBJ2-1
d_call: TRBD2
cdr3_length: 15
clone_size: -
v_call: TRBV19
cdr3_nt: TGTGCCAGTAGTATACTAGCGGGAGGGGAGAATGAGCAGTTCTTC
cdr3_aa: CASSILAGGENEQFF

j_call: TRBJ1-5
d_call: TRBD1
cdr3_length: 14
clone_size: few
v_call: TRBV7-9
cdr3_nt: TGTGCCAGCAGTACGACAGGGGGAAATCAGCCCCAGCATTTT
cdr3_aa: CASSTTGGNQPQHF

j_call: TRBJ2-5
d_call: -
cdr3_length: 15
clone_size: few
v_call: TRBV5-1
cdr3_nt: TGCGCCAGCAGCAGCTCCCCTGCGGCACAAGAGACCCAGTACTTC
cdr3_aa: CASSSSPAAQETQYF

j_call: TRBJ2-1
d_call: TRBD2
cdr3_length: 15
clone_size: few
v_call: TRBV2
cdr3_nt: TGTGCCAGCAGTGAAGAACTAGCGGGAGCCTATGAGCAGTTCTTC
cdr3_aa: CASSEELAGAYEQFF

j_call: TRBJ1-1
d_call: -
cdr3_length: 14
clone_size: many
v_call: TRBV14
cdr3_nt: TGTGCCAGCAGCCACGCAGGTATGAACACTGAAGCTTTCTTT
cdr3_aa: CASSHAGMNTEAFF

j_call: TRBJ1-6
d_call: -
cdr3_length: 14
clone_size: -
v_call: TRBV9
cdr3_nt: TGTGCCAGCAGCGTAGTGGGGTCTAATTCACCCCTCCACTTT
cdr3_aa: CASSVVGSNSPLHF

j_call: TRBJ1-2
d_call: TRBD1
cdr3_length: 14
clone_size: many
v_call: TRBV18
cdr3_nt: TGTGCCAGCTCACCCCCTGGACAGGGAGGGAGCTACACCTTC
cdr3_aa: CASSPPGQGGSYTF

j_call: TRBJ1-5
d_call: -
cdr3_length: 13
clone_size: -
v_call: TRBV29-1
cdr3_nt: TGCAGCGTCAGACCGGGGGGCAATCAGCCCCAGCATTTT
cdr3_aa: CSVRPGGNQPQHF

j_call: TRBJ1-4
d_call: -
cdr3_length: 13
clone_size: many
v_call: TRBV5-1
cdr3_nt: TGCGCCAGCAGCTCTGGACTCTCGGAAAAACTGTTTTTT
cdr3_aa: CASSSGLSEKLFF

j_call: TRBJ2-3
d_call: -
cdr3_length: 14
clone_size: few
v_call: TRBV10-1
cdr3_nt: TGCGCCAGCAGTCCGGGACTCCTCACAGATACGCAGTATTTT
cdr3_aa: CASSPGLLTDTQYF

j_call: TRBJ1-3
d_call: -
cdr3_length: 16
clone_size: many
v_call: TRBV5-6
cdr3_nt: TGTGCCAGCAGCTTGGCCGGGGGTGGCTCTGGAAACACCATATATTTT
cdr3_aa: CASSLAGGGSGNTIYF

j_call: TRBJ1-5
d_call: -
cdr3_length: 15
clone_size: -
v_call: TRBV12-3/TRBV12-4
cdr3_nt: TGTGCCAGCAGTTTAGGATGGAAGGGCAATCAGCCCCAGCATTTT
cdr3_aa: CASSLGWKGNQPQHF

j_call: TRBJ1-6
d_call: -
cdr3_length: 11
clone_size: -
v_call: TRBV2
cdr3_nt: TGTGCCAGCAGAACTAATTCACCCCTCCACTTT
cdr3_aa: CASRTNSPLHF

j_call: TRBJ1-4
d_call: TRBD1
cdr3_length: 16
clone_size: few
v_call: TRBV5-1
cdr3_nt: TGCGCCAGCAGCTTGTTACGCGGGACAGGGCGTGAAAAACTGTTTTTT
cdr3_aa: CASSLLRGTGREKLFF

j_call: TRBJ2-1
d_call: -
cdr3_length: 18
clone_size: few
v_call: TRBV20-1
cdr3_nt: TGCAGTGCTAGAGATATCGACACGGCAGGGAACTCCTACAATGAGCAGTTCTTC
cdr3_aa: CSARDIDTAGNSYNEQFF

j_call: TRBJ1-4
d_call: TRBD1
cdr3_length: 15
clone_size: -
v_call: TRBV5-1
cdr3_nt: TGCGCCAGCAGCCCGGCGGGACAGGGAAATGAAAAACTGTTTTTT
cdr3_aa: CASSPAGQGNEKLFF

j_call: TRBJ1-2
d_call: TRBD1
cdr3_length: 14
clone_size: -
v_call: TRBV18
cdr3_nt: TGTGCCAGCTCACCCGACAGGGAGACGTATGGCTACACCTTC
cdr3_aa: CASSPDRETYGYTF

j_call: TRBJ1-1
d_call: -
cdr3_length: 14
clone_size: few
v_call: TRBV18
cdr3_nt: TGTGCCAGCTCACCACAGGCCTTGAACACTGAAGCTTTCTTT
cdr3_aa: CASSPQALNTEAFF

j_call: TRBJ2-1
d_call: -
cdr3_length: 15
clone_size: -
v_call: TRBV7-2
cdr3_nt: TGTGCCAGCAGCAACTCCCTCAGCTCCTACAATGAGCAGTTCTTC
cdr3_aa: CASSNSLSSYNEQFF

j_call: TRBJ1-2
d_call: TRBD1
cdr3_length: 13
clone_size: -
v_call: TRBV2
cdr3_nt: TGTGCCAGCATGACAGGGGCGAACTATGGCTACACCTTC
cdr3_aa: CASMTGANYGYTF

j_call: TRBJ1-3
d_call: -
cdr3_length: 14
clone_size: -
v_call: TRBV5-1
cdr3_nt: TGCGCCAGCAGCCCCCGGGCCTCTGGAAACACCATATATTTT
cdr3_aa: CASSPRASGNTIYF

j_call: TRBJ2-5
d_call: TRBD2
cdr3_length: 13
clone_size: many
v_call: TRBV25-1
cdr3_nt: TGTGCCCCTGGACTAGCGGCTCAAGAGACCCAGTACTTC
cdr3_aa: CAPGLAAQETQYF

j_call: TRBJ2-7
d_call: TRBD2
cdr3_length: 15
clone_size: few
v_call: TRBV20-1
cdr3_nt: TGCAGTGCTTCGCAACCGGGACTAGCGGGAGCCGAGCAGTACTTC
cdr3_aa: CSASQPGLAGAEQYF

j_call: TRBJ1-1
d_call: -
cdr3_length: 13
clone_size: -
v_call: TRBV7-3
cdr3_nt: TGTGCCAGCGGTTCGGGGGGCGGCACTGAAGCTTTCTTT
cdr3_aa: CASGSGGGTEAFF

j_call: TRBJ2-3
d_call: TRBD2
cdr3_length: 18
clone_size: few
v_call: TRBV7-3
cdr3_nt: TGTGCCAGCAGCCAGACTAGCGGAGGAGGTGGGAGCACAGATACGCAGTATTTT
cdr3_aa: CASSQTSGGGGSTDTQYF

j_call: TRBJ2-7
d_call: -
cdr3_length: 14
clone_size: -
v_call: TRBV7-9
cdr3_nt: TGTGCCAGCAGCTTAGATCTTCTTGACTACGAGCAGTACTTC
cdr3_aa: CASSLDLLDYEQYF

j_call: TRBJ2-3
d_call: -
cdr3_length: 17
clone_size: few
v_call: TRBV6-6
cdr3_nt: TGTGCCAGCAGTTACTCGACGAGGGAGACTAGCACAGATACGCAGTATTTT
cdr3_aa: CASSYSTRETSTDTQYF

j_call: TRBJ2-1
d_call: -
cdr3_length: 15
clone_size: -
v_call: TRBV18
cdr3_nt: TGTGCCAGCTCACCGACCGGTGGACTACCCAATGAGCAGTTCTTC
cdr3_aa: CASSPTGGLPNEQFF

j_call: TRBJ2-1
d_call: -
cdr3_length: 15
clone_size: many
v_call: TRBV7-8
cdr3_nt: TGTGCCAGCACGCAGGGGGCGGGAGGGGTCAATGAGCAGTTCTTC
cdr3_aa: CASTQGAGGVNEQFF

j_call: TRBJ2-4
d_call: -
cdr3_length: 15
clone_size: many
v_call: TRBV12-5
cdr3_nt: TGTGCTAGTGGTTCCTCAACTAGAGCCAAAAACATTCAGTACTTC
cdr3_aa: CASGSSTRAKNIQYF

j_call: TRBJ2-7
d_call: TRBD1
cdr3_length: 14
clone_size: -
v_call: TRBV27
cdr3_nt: TGTGCCAGCAGTTCGTGGGACAGCAGCTACGAGCAGTACTTC
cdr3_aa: CASSSWDSSYEQYF

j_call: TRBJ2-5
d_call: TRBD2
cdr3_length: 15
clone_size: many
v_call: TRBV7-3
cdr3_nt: TGTGCCAGCAGCCCGAGCGGGAGCTCCGGAGAGACCCAGTACTTC
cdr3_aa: CASSPSGSSGETQYF

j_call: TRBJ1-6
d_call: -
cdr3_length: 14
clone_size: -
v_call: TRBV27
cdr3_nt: TGTGCCAGCAGTATCCAGGGGTATAATTCACCCCTCCACTTT
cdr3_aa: CASSIQGYNSPLHF

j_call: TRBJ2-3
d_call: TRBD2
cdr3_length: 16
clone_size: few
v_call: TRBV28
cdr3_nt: TGTGCCAGCATTTCGAAGCGGGAGGGTGGTACAGATACGCAGTATTTT
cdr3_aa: CASISKREGGTDTQYF

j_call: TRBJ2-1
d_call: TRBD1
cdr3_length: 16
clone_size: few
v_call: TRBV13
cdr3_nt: TGTGCCAGCAGCTTTTATTTAGGGGGCACGATCAATGAGCAGTTCTTC
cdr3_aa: CASSFYLGGTINEQFF